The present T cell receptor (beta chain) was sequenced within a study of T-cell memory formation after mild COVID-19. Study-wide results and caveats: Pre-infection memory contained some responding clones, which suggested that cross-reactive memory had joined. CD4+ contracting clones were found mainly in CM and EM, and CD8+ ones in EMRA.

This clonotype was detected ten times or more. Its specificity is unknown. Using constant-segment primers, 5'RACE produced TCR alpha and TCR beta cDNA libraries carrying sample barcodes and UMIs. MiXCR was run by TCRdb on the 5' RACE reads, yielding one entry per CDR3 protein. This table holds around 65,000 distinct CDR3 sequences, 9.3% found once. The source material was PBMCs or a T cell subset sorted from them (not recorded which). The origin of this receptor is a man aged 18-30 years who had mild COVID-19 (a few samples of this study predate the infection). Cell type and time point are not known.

CDR3: CASSLAGGAGVTTDTQYF. CDR3 bases: TGCGCCAGCAGCTTGGCCGGGGGAGCGGGGGTTACCACAGATACGCAGTATTTT. This chain links TRBV5-1 with TRBJ2-3; 8 bases are shared with TRBD2. Germline CDR1 SGHRS, CDR2 YFSETQ. This CDR3 comprises 18 residues. J lost 2 bases, V lost 0 bases, and 11 bases had no gene match.